This T cell receptor beta chain emerged from a study of CD8 T cells in ankylosing spondylitis. Study results and limitations: Ankylosing spondylitis blood appeared to be characterized by a TCR beta motif of several highly homologous variants.

One entry per CDR3 protein, called by TCRdb with MiXCR from the 5' RACE reads. This table holds around 770,000 distinct CDR3 sequences, 12% found once. This clonotype has a handful of counts. The antigen is not known. In germline, CDR1 is MDHEN, CDR2 SYDVKM. The CDR3 has 16 residues. With V trimmed by 4 bases and J by 10 bases, 14 bases remained unmatched. Input material: blood, either unsorted or a sorted T cell fraction (not recorded which). The chain links TRBV28 to TRBJ2-1, with 9 nucleotides matching TRBD2. This receptor was obtained from a male donor with ankylosing spondylitis. CDR3 nucleotides: TGTGCCAGCAGTTCCACAATAGAGCGGGAGGTGGGCGAGCAGTTCTTC. Protein product: CASSSTIEREVGEQFF.